A single sample is the source of the 17 T cell receptor beta chains below, sequenced in a study of blood T cell repertoires in COVID-19. Sequenced by immunoSEQ multiplex PCR; TCRdb stores in-frame clones only, minus some. Among approximately 260,000 clones, about 79% were seen once, and the ten largest hold around 9.6%. The sequencing sample was made of peripheral blood. These receptors came from an elderly woman with acute or convalescent COVID-19.

V usage is TRBV2 and J usage is TRBJ2-2; D is perhaps TRBD1 (6 bases). Germline V lookup: CDR1 SNHLY, CDR2 FYNNEI. V lost 6 bases, J lost 2 bases, and 16 bases lay in between. The CDR3 totals 16 residues. The CDR3 bases are TGTGCCAGCAGAGGACAAGGACAGCCTAACACCGGGGAGCTGTTTTTT. As protein: CASRGQGQPNTGELFF.

In the case of this clone: The identical CDR3 is also encoded by other nucleotide sequences in the sample. The chain combines TRBV5-5 with TRBJ1-3, with D perhaps matching TRBD1 (6 bases). The V gene lost 2 bases and the J gene lost 2 bases, with 8 bases spanning the gap. This CDR3 spans 14 amino acids. CDR1 is SGHKS and CDR2 is YYEKEE in the germline V gene (reference sequence). In DNA, the CDR3 is TGTGCCAGCAGCTTCGGGACAACTGGAAACACCATATATTTT. The encoded protein is CASSFGTTGNTIYF.

This clone was seen once. The chain is built from TRBV7-2 and TRBJ1-2; D is possibly TRBD1 (5 bases). Germline values: CDR1 SGHTA, CDR2 FQGNSA. Trimming stripped 0 bases from V and 6 bases from J, with 14 bases between. CDR3 size: 15 residues. This CDR3 reads CASSLAGGNGHGYTF. CDR3 in DNA: TGTGCCAGCAGCTTAGCGGGGGGGAATGGACATGGCTACACCTTC.

The chain has TRBV2 and TRBJ1-6; tentatively, D is TRBD1 (5 bases). Trimming pared 5 bases from V and 14 bases from J, leaving 13 bases between. The CDR3 spans 12 residues. Per the germline V gene, CDR1 is SNHLY and CDR2 is FYNNEI. The CDR3 sequence is CASSTTGGSLHF. CDR3 coding DNA: TGTGCCAGCAGTACGACCGGGGGGTCCCTCCACTTT.

The chain is built from TRBV11-3 and TRBJ1-1; no definite D call. Germline V lookup: CDR1 SGHNT, CDR2 YENEEA. This CDR3 is built from 13 residues. V was pared by 2 bases and J by 1 base, with 5 bases between. CDR3 sequence: CASSLLRNTEAFF. The CDR3 nucleotides read TGTGCCAGCAGCTTACTACGGAACACTGAAGCTTTCTTT.

V is TRBV3-1 (or the pseudogene TRBV3-2) and J is TRBJ2-5; 8 nucleotides match TRBD1. Germline loops: CDR1 LGHDT, CDR2 YNNKEL (reference sequence). V lost 4 bases and J lost 6; bases outside the gene matches: 13. The CDR3 spans 16 residues. CDR3 amino acids: CASSRWTRGRPKTQYF. DNA for the CDR3: TGTGCCAGCAGCCGGTGGACCAGGGGGCGTCCCAAGACCCAGTACTTC.

The chain carries TRBV19 and TRBJ1-2; perhaps TRBD1 as D (5 bases). Trimming took 4 bases from V and 8 from J, leaving 11 bases between them. The CDR3 consists of 12 residues. Germline values: CDR1 LNHDA, CDR2 SQIVND (reference sequence). DNA of the CDR3: TGTGCCAGTAGTAGGGGGGGAAGGGGCTACACCTTC. As protein: CASSRGGRGYTF.

The chain employs TRBV6-1 and TRBJ2-7; D is possibly TRBD2 (5 bases). Germline-derived CDR1 and CDR2 are MNHNS and SASEGT. This CDR3 is built from 14 residues. V gave up 5 bases and J gave up 6 bases, with 17 bases separating them. The CDR3 DNA reads as TGTGCCAGCAGTCCTCATGCCCCTGAGGGCGAGCAGTACTTC. This translates into CASSPHAPEGEQYF.

The CDR3 nucleotides read TGTGCCAGCAGCGTCCCCCGACAGGGCACGACTAATGAAAAACTGTTTTTT. This gives the protein CASSVPRQGTTNEKLFF. The chain employs TRBV28 and TRBJ1-4; 7 bases are shared with TRBD1. Unmatched junction bases numbered 12, after V lost 6 bases and J lost 2 bases. This CDR3 is 17 amino acids long. Germline V CDR1 and CDR2: MDHEN, SYDVKM.

The rearrangement joins TRBV2 to TRBJ1-5; 9 bases match TRBD1. The CDR3 sequence is 16 residues long. CDR1 and CDR2 (germline): SNHLY, FYNNEI. J was trimmed by 2 bases and V by 1 base; bases with no gene match: 3. The CDR3 loop reads CASSEGRTGGNQPQHF. The CDR3 DNA sequence: TGTGCCAGCAGTGAAGGGAGGACAGGGGGCAATCAGCCCCAGCATTTT.

The V and J genes are TRBV18 and TRBJ2-7, with 7 bases identical to TRBD2. Unmatched junction bases numbered 7, after V lost 4 bases and J lost 4 bases. The CDR3 has 14 amino acids. The germline V gene has CDR1 KGHSH and CDR2 LQKENI. The CDR3 region has the DNA TGTGCCAGCTCACGAGAAGCGGGGCCTTACGAGCAGTACTTC. Amino acids: CASSREAGPYEQYF.

V and J are TRBV7-2 and TRBJ1-2; the match to TRBD1 covers 12 bases. The CDR3 consists of 16 residues. The V gene end was trimmed by 1 base and the J gene end by 4 bases; junction bases not matched to a gene: 4. The V gene's germline CDR1 is SGHTA and CDR2 FQGNSA. CDR3 nucleotide sequence: TGTGCCAGCAGCTTAGTTGGGACAGGGGGCGGCTATGGCTACACCTTC. It codes for CASSLVGTGGGYGYTF.

The gene calls are TRBV10-1 and TRBJ2-3; a weak D match, TRBD1 (6 bases). Germline V gene sequence: CDR1 WNHNN, CDR2 SYGVQD (reference sequence). This CDR3 spans 14 amino acids. V was clipped by 3 bases and J by 5 bases, with 12 bases between them. The chain's CDR3 is CASSDPQTGDTQYF. The CDR3 region has the DNA TGCGCCAGCAGTGACCCCCAGACAGGAGATACGCAGTATTTT.

V is TRBV2 and J is TRBJ2-4; 10 positions agree with TRBD1. CDR3 length: 17 amino acids. Germline trimming cut 8 bases from V and 3 bases from J; bases unmatched to any gene: 13. Germline V gene data show CDR1 as SNHLY and CDR2 as FYNNEI. The CDR3 DNA follows: TGTGCCAGCGGGGACAGGGGTTTTTTTTCTGGCAAAAACATTCAGTACTTC. Encoded protein: CASGDRGFFSGKNIQYF.

V usage is TRBV28 and J usage is TRBJ2-3, with TRBD2 matching over 8 bases. V gave up 5 bases and J gave up 2 bases; unmatched junction bases: 15. Germline CDR1 MDHEN, CDR2 SYDVKM. The CDR3 covers 18 residues. The CDR3 is CASSTPLHWRGDTDTQYF. CDR3 nucleotide sequence: TGTGCCAGCAGTACCCCCCTGCACTGGCGGGGGGACACAGATACGCAGTATTTT.

The chain recombines TRBV9 with TRBJ2-7, with 7 bases lining up with TRBD2. Germline values: CDR1 SGDLS, CDR2 YYNGEE. With 1 base clipped from V and 1 base from J, the junction kept 2 bases outside the gene matches. The CDR3 contains 14 residues. CDR3: CASSVRGESYEQYF. CDR3 sequence (DNA): TGTGCCAGCAGCGTACGGGGGGAGTCCTACGAGCAGTACTTC.

The chain is built from TRBV7-2 and TRBJ1-5, with a possible D match to TRBD1 (5 bases). The CDR3 sequence is 14 residues long. With 4 bases removed from V and 9 bases from J, the gap between germline ends came to 16 bases. In germline, CDR1 is SGHTA, CDR2 FQGNSA. CDR3 loop: CASSSKHQGRPQHF. CDR3 DNA: TGTGCCAGCAGCTCTAAACACCAGGGTCGGCCCCAGCATTTT.